This T cell receptor (beta chain) was sequenced for a study of blood T cells in healthy people across ages. Study-wide points: Researchers said unsorted PBMCs prevented a conclusive naive versus antigen-experienced comparison.

A sample-barcoded 5' primer and a J-beta primer mix were used in a second PCR of about 7 to 12 cycles. Each CDR3 protein gets one entry after TCRdb re-called the 5' RACE reads with MiXCR. The sample has about a million distinct CDR3 sequences, around 54% seen once. CDR3 length equals 15 residues. V gave up 1 base and J gave up 6 bases; unmatched junction bases: 3. Germline CDR1 is LGHNA and CDR2 is YSLEER. With regard to this clonotype: Its cognate antigen is unknown.

The TCR was taken from a woman aged 55-70 years in good health. The sample was blood. The chain recombines TRBV4-3 with TRBJ1-5; 10 nucleotides agree with TRBD1. The CDR3 loop reads CASSQGTGGSQPQHF. CDR3 nucleotides: TGCGCCAGCAGCCAAGGGACAGGGGGAAGTCAGCCCCAGCATTTT.